The next 21 T cell receptor beta chains were all read from a single sample in a study of tumor and adjacent non-tumor tissue in lung cancer (dated by TCRdb to 2017 to 2018). The library was built by means of multiplex PCR. TCRdb lists the instrument as Illumina HiSeq 2500. TCRbeta libraries were built by three rounds of nested PCR using primers (Table S4), following protocols modified from ARM-PCR. TCRdb reran the public reads through fastp at Q25 and MiXCR, keeping productive beta chains. Rows are combined by CDR3 protein, so each entry shows the most common genes and DNA. This sample lists approximately 100,000 distinct CDR3 sequences; about 75% were detected once. The top ten clones comprise 37% of the sample. Bulk unsorted tissue served as the source for RNA extraction, and RNA quality was assessed using a NanoDrop ND-1000 and an Agilent 2100. The sequencing input was lung tumor tissue. Every receptor here comes from a woman aged 55-69 years with non-small cell lung cancer.

Remarks on this clonotype: This may be a read error, as it is one base from a much larger clone. The chain uses TRBV5-1 and TRBJ2-6; a possible D gene is TRBD2 (5 bases). CDR3 length equals 14 residues. CDR1 SGHRS and CDR2 YFSETQ come from the germline V gene. With 4 bases removed from V and 3 bases from J, the gap between germline ends came to 8 bases. CDR3 loop: CASSEGNGANVLTF. The CDR3 region has the DNA TGCGCCAGCAGCGAGGGTAATGGGGCCAACGTCCTGACTTTC. Full variable domain (remainder filled in from reference TRBV5-1 and TRBJ2-6): KAGVTQTPRYLIKTRGQQVTLSCSPISGHRSVSWYQQTPGQGLQFLFEYFSETQRNKGNFPGRFSGRQFSNSRSEMNVSTLELGDSALYLCASSEGNGANVLTFGAGSRLTVL.

Details on this clonotype: A single base separates this from a much larger clone, so it may be a read error. The chain is built from TRBV29-1 and TRBJ1-1; 7 nucleotides agree with TRBD1. The CDR3 runs 13 residues. With 7 bases clipped from V and 0 bases from J, the junction kept 5 bases outside the gene matches. Germline CDR1 SQVTM, CDR2 ANQGSEA. CDR3 amino acids: CSALTGMNTEAFF. CDR3 nucleotide sequence: TGCAGCGCGCTGACAGGGATGAACACTGAAGCTTTCTTT.

As concerns this clonotype: The CDR3 does not close with the conserved phenylalanine or tryptophan, likely indicating a read error. The chain is built from TRBV6-2 or TRBV6-3 and TRBJ2-5, with 12 bases that match TRBD2. The germline gives CDR1 MNHEY, CDR2 SVGEGT. The CDR3 length is 15 residues. CDR3 sequence reads: CASSYLTSGRETQYI. CDR3 coding DNA: TGTGCTAGCAGTTACCTGACTAGCGGGAGAGAGACCCAGTACATC.

This clonotype was seen a handful of times. The chain uses TRBV19 and TRBJ2-7, with D tentatively TRBD1 or TRBD2 (5 bases each). This CDR3 is 14 amino acids long. V was trimmed by 5 bases and J by 3 bases, leaving 14 bases between them. Germline lookup yields CDR1 LNHDA and CDR2 SQIVND (reference sequence). The CDR3 DNA reads TGTGCCAGTAGTCTCCGGGACGGACACTACGAGCAGTACTTC. Translated, it gives CASSLRDGHYEQYF.

For this clonotype: At one end, the junction sequence differs from germline, possibly due to a read error. The CDR3 protein is CSGGDRGAGGMDIQYF. CDR3 bases: TGTAGTGGTGGAGATAGGGGAGCGGGAGGAATGGACATTCAGTACTTC. This chain joins TRBV20-1 and TRBJ2-4; 9 bases agree with TRBD2. The CDR3 covers 16 residues. Per germline, CDR1 DFQATT and CDR2 SNEGSKA (reference sequence).

This clonotype was counted a few times. The junction and the germline gene differ at one end; a read error may be behind it. CDR3 nucleotide sequence: TGTGCCAGCAGCTCTCGTTGGACTAGTGGGGTGGAGGCCCAGTACTTT. This encodes CASSSRWTSGVEAQYF. The chain uses TRBV11-3 and TRBJ2-5; 7 bases are shared with TRBD2. The length of the CDR3 is 16 residues. Germline assignment: CDR1 SGHNT and CDR2 YENEEA.

As regards this clonotype: A read error is possible here, since a much larger clone lies one base away. The chain employs TRBV6-2 or TRBV6-3 and TRBJ1-2; D gene uncertain. Trimming stripped 7 bases from V and 0 bases from J, with 12 bases between. The CDR3 sequence is 14 residues long. CDR1 and CDR2 from the germline V gene are MNHEY and SVGEGT. The CDR3 DNA reads as TGTGCCAGCACGAGCGGCAGCACTAACTATGGCTACACCTTC. Encoded protein: CASTSGSTNYGYTF.

Many counts were recorded for this clonotype. This chain uses TRBV6-2 or TRBV6-3 with TRBJ2-6, with 8 nucleotides matching TRBD2. The germline CDR1 and CDR2 sequences are MNHEY and SVGEGT. The length of the CDR3 is 16 residues. V lost 2 bases, J lost 4 bases, and 4 bases stayed unmatched. The CDR3 reads CASSYPGRDGANVLTF. The CDR3 DNA reads TGTGCCAGCAGTTACCCCGGGAGGGACGGGGCCAACGTCCTGACTTTC.

The chain is built from TRBV7-9 and TRBJ1-5; D uncertain. Trimming cost V 0 bases and J 6 bases, with 9 bases left between them. This CDR3 has 14 amino acids. Per germline, CDR1 SEHNR and CDR2 FQNEAQ (reference sequence). Here the CDR3 DNA reads TGTGCCAGCAGCTTAGCCCGGGGAAGTCAGCCCCAGCATTTT. Amino acids: CASSLARGSQPQHF.

A remark on this clonotype: A much larger clone sits a single nucleotide away, making a read error possible. The chain carries TRBV6-1 and TRBJ2-5, with D perhaps TRBD2 (7 bases). This CDR3 spans 14 amino acids. CDR1 and CDR2 from the germline V gene are MNHNS and SASEGT. CDR3 sequence: CASDTGGAPETQCF. The CDR3 DNA reads as TGTGCCAGTGACACGGGGGGCGCTCCAGAGACCCAGTGCTTC.

Concerning this clonotype: Mismatch with germline at one junction end may stem from a read error. This rearrangement joins TRBV20-1 to TRBJ1-3; D gene uncertain. This CDR3 contains 16 residues. The germline gives CDR1 DFQATT, CDR2 SNEGSKA (reference sequence). CDR3 in DNA: TGCAGTACTAGACCAGTGGAAAAAGGCTCTGGAAACACCATATATTTT. It specifies CSTRPVEKGSGNTIYF.

This clonotype was recorded once. A read error may account for a junction end that differs from germline. The chain carries TRBV20-1 and TRBJ1-1; D uncertain. Germline lookup yields CDR1 DFQATT and CDR2 SNEGSKA (reference sequence). The CDR3 is 13 amino acids. The CDR3 region has the DNA TGCAGTACTAGCTTACCTCGAAGCACTGAAGCTTTCTTT. Translated: CSTSLPRSTEAFF.

On this clonotype itself: This could be a read error, since a much larger clone is one nucleotide away. The chain links TRBV6-6 to TRBJ2-5; TRBD1 agrees at 8 bases. Germline trimming cut 5 bases from V and 2 bases from J; bases unmatched to any gene: 7. Germline CDR1 MNHNY, CDR2 SVGAGI (reference sequence). This CDR3 has 15 residues. The CDR3 nucleotides are TGTGCCAGCAGTAGACAGGGGAGAAGGCAAGAGACCCAGTACTTC. It codes for CASSRQGRRQETQYF.

This clonotype was detected ten times or more. The gene calls are TRBV10-1 and TRBJ2-3; 8 bases map to TRBD1. Germline V lookup: CDR1 WNHNN, CDR2 SYGVQD (reference sequence). The V gene end was trimmed by 3 bases and the J gene end by 1 base; junction bases not matched to a gene: 6. There are 16 residues in the CDR3. CDR3 amino acids: CASSDPADRGTDTQYF. The CDR3 DNA sequence: TGCGCCAGCAGTGACCCCGCGGACAGGGGCACAGATACGCAGTATTTT.

About this clonotype itself: At one of its ends the junction is not consistent with the germline gene, which may arise from a read error. This chain uses TRBV6-5 with TRBJ2-3, with 7 bases that match TRBD2. Germline-derived CDR1 and CDR2 are MNHEY and SVGAGI. This CDR3 has 13 residues. CDR3 in DNA: TGTGACAGCAGCGGACTAGACAGATGTACGCAGTATTTT. Translation gives CDSSGLDRCTQYF.

Note on this clonotype: This may be a read error, as it is one base from a much larger clone. The chain recombines TRBV6-2 or TRBV6-3 with TRBJ1-5; D remains unclear. The J call may not be correct, given that the DNA end is closer to TRBJ2-3. Per germline, CDR1 MNHEY and CDR2 SVGEGT. This CDR3 has 17 amino acids. CDR3 loop: CASSTEIFVLGNQPQYF. The CDR3 bases are TGTGCCAGCAGTACCGAGATTTTCGTGCTGGGCAATCAGCCCCAGTATTTT.

About this clonotype: The junction departs from the called germline gene at one end, perhaps through a read error. The V gene is TRBV11-2, the J gene TRBJ2-3; D is unresolved. The CDR3 runs 11 residues. Per germline, CDR1 SGHAT and CDR2 FQNNGV. The CDR3 region has the DNA TGTCCCAGCAGATTAACCGATACGCAGTATTTT. This encodes CPSRLTDTQYF.

Notes on this clonotype: Since a much larger clone is just one base distant, this may be a read error. This chain joins TRBV6-6 and TRBJ1-1, with D possibly matching TRBD1 (5 bases). Germline V gene lookup returns CDR1 MNHNY and CDR2 SVGAGI (reference sequence). The length of the CDR3 is 12 residues. Trimming took off 7 bases at V and 8 bases at J, with 14 bases between the two ends. The chain's CDR3 is CASNSQTAEAFF. The CDR3 DNA follows: TGTGCCAGCAATTCCCAGACAGCAGAAGCTTTCTTT.

Concerning this clonotype: It may be a read error: a sequence one base away is much more abundant. This chain links TRBV5-1 with TRBJ2-1; a weak D match, TRBD1 (5 bases). The CDR3 loop spans 14 amino acids. Germline V gives CDR1 SGHRS, CDR2 YFSETQ. CDR3 amino acids: CASSDGIWGNDQFF. CDR3 bases: TGCGCCAGCAGTGATGGGATCTGGGGCAATGATCAGTTCTTC.

On this clonotype: A junction boundary mismatches the germline segment, possibly from a read error. The CDR3 loop reads CASSQGTGPSDEQCF. CDR3 DNA: TGCGCCAGCAGCCAAGGGACCGGGCCTTCCGACGAGCAGTGCTTC. This chain links TRBV4-1 with TRBJ2-7; D gene ambiguous. This CDR3 is 15 amino acids long. Germline CDR1 reads MGHRA; CDR2 reads YSYEKL.

This chain connects TRBV19 to TRBJ2-5; tentative D call: TRBD1 (6 bases). V shed 3 bases and J shed 2 bases, with 13 bases lying between them. This CDR3 region has 15 residues. Germline lookup yields CDR1 LNHDA and CDR2 SQIVND (reference sequence). CDR3 protein: CASSIGDRRQETQYF. CDR3 bases: TGTGCCAGTAGTATTGGAGACAGGAGACAAGAGACCCAGTACTTC.